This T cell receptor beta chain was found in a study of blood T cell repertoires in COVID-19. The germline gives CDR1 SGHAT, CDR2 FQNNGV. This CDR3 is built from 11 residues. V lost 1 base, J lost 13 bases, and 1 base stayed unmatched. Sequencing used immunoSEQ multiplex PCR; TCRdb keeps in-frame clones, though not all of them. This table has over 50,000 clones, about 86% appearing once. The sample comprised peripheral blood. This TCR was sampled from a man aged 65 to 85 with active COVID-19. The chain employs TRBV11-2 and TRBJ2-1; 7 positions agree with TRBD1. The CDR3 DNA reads TGTGCCAGCAGCTTAGGACAGGGTCAGTTCTTC. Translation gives CASSLGQGQFF.